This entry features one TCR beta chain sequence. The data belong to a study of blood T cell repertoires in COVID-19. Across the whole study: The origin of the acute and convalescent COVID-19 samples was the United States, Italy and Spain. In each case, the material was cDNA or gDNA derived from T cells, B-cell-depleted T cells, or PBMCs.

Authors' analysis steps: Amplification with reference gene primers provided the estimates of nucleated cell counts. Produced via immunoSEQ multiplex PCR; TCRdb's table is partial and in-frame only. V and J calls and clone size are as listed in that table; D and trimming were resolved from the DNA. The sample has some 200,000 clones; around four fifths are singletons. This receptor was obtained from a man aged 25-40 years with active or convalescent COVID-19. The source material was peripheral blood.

The CDR3 sequence: CASSQAVGAYEQYF. CDR3 in DNA: TGCGCCAGCAGCCAAGCCGTCGGAGCCTACGAGCAGTACTTC. The chain has TRBV4-1 and TRBJ2-7; D is uncertain. The germline CDR1 and CDR2 sequences are MGHRA and YSYEKL. The CDR3 runs to 14 residues. Trimming removed 1 base from V and 2 bases from J, with 9 bases in between.